This T cell receptor beta chain was recovered during a study of blood T cell repertoires in COVID-19. The CDR3 length is 15 residues. Between the trimmed V and J ends, which lost 6 bases and 0 bases, there was a span of 14 bases. From germline, CDR1 is MNHEY and CDR2 SVGEGT. Profiled with immunoSEQ multiplex PCR; TCRdb holds only in-frame clones, not every one. The sample consists of about 300,000 clones, about 87% of them appearing once. Sequencing was done on a sample of peripheral blood. The TCR was taken from a woman aged 40 to 55 who had recovered from COVID-19. The genes are TRBV6-2 or TRBV6-3 and TRBJ1-2; D is undetermined. Here the CDR3 DNA reads TGTGCCAGCAGCCAACAACCTCCCCCTAACTATGGCTACACCTTC. As protein: CASSQQPPPNYGYTF.